This T cell receptor (beta chain) was captured in a study of control samples from healthy donors and cancer patients. V shed 7 bases, J shed 2 bases, and the junction held 9 bases outside the gene matches. The CDR3 is 14 residues long. The germline gives CDR1 SQVTM, CDR2 ANQGSEA. Profiled with immunoSEQ multiplex PCR; TCRdb holds only in-frame clones, not every one. The sample yields more than 95,000 clones, about 89% seen once. The receptor was isolated from a man aged 60 to 69 with lung cancer. Sequencing input: PBMCs. The chain joins TRBV29-1 to TRBJ2-3, with 7 bases aligning to TRBD1. As DNA, the CDR3 is TGCAGCGGGCTCAGACAGGGTCACACAGATACGCAGTATTTT. Encoded protein: CSGLRQGHTDTQYF.